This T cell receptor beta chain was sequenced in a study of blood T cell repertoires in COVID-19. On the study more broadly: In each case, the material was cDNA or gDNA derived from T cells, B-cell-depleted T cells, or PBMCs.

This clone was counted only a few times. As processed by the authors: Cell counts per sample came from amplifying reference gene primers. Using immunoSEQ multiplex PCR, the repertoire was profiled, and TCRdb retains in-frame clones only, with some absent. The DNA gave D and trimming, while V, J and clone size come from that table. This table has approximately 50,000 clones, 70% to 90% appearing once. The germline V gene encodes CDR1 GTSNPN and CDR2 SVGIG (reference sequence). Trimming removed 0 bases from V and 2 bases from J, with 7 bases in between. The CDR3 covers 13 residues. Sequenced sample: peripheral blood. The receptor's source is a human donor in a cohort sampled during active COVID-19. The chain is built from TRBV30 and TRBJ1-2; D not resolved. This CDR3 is CAWSVLGNYGYTF. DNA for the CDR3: TGTGCCTGGAGTGTACTCGGGAACTATGGCTACACCTTC.